This section outlines one TCR beta chain sequence together with its context. The antigen remains undetermined. These data are taken from a study of blood T cells in healthy people across ages. Unmatched junction bases numbered 17, after V lost 2 bases and J lost 11 bases. Germline V CDR1 and CDR2: ENHRY, SYGVKD. CDR3 length: 16 residues. A second PCR of 7 to 11 cycles used a sample-barcoded 5' primer and a J-beta primer mix. TCRdb reanalysed the 5' RACE reads using MiXCR and keeps one entry per CDR3 protein. The data show about 1,800,000 distinct CDR3 sequences, roughly 28% seen once. General study points: Higher diversity, along with more naive CD4+ cells, distinguished long-lived donors from aged donors.

Sequencing was performed on blood. This sequence was found in a woman under 40 in good health. This chain uses TRBV10-3 with TRBJ2-5, with 7 bases aligning to TRBD2. CDR3 nucleotides: TGTGCCATCAGTGAGCCAACGAGGGGAGGGGCGCACGGGCAGTACTTC. It codes for CAISEPTRGGAHGQYF.